Listed below are T cell receptor beta chains from one sample, sequenced in a study of cytomegalovirus exposure and HLA in healthy donors. This table comes from immunoSEQ multiplex PCR, and its TCRdb copy is limited to in-frame clones, with some not included. The table has around 100,000 clones, approximately 80% seen once; the top ten hold roughly 23%. Source material: PBMCs. These receptors all stem from a man under 40 in good health and CMV-seropositive. CDR3s include the opening cysteine and the closing phenylalanine or tryptophan. Fields, in order: V gene, clone size, J gene, D gene, CDR3 protein, CDR3 DNA. D genes are given only for firm matches. Clone size is not always given. Where it is, it says once, few, many or a class for expanded clones.

V gene: TRBV6-5; clone size: once; J gene: TRBJ1-2; D gene: -; CDR3 protein: CASRETANYGYTF; CDR3 DNA: TGTGCCAGCAGAGAGACAGCTAACTATGGCTACACCTTC
V gene: TRBV9; clone size: many; J gene: TRBJ2-5; D gene: TRBD2; CDR3 protein: CASSVEGGGALETQYF; CDR3 DNA: TGTGCCAGCAGCGTAGAGGGCGGGGGGGCCCTTGAGACCCAGTACTTC
V gene: TRBV11-2; clone size: few; J gene: TRBJ2-5; D gene: -; CDR3 protein: CASSSRLAAFETQYF; CDR3 DNA: TGTGCCAGCAGCTCCCGATTAGCTGCCTTTGAGACCCAGTACTTC
V gene: TRBV19; clone size: -; J gene: TRBJ1-2; D gene: -; CDR3 protein: CASSPRGSGYTF; CDR3 DNA: TGTGCCAGTAGCCCCAGGGGCTCTGGCTACACCTTC
V gene: TRBV5-4; clone size: -; J gene: TRBJ2-2; D gene: TRBD2; CDR3 protein: CASSSRREGVGELFF; CDR3 DNA: TGTGCCAGCAGCTCCCGACGGGAGGGGGTCGGGGAGCTGTTTTTT
V gene: TRBV21-1; clone size: -; J gene: TRBJ1-1; D gene: -; CDR3 protein: CASSKAWVQGNGTEAFF; CDR3 DNA: TGTGCCAGCAGCAAAGCTTGGGTACAGGGGAATGGCACTGAAGCTTTCTTT
V gene: TRBV5-1; clone size: -; J gene: TRBJ2-2; D gene: TRBD2; CDR3 protein: CASTPLTGGDTGELFF; CDR3 DNA: TGCGCCAGCACCCCCCTAACGGGAGGCGACACCGGGGAGCTGTTTTTT
V gene: TRBV6-1; clone size: -; J gene: TRBJ2-7; D gene: TRBD1; CDR3 protein: CASSGTGTYEQYF; CDR3 DNA: TGTGCCAGCAGTGGGACAGGGACCTACGAGCAGTACTTC
V gene: TRBV29-1; clone size: -; J gene: TRBJ2-6; D gene: -; CDR3 protein: CSVLSGANVLTF; CDR3 DNA: TGCAGCGTCTTGTCTGGGGCCAACGTCCTGACTTTC
V gene: TRBV6-5; clone size: -; J gene: TRBJ2-2; D gene: -; CDR3 protein: CASSHTSTGELFF; CDR3 DNA: TGTGCCAGCAGTCATACTAGCACCGGGGAGCTGTTTTTT
V gene: TRBV27; clone size: -; J gene: TRBJ1-2; D gene: -; CDR3 protein: CASSSEGGRFSPNYGYTF; CDR3 DNA: TGTGCCAGCAGTTCCGAAGGGGGTAGGTTCTCACCTAACTATGGCTACACCTTC
V gene: TRBV11-3; clone size: once; J gene: TRBJ2-2; D gene: -; CDR3 protein: CASSFGLTGELFF; CDR3 DNA: TGTGCCAGCAGCTTTGGGCTCACCGGGGAGCTGTTTTTT
V gene: TRBV5-1; clone size: -; J gene: TRBJ2-3; D gene: -; CDR3 protein: CASRQQGGITDTQYF; CDR3 DNA: TGCGCCAGCAGACAACAGGGGGGGATCACAGATACGCAGTATTTT
V gene: TRBV19; clone size: -; J gene: TRBJ2-4; D gene: TRBD1; CDR3 protein: CASSAHGQGARNIQYF; CDR3 DNA: TGTGCCAGTAGTGCTCATGGACAGGGGGCGCGGAACATTCAGTACTTC
V gene: TRBV7-3; clone size: -; J gene: TRBJ1-1; D gene: TRBD1; CDR3 protein: CASSLPGTGAFF; CDR3 DNA: TGTGCCAGCAGCTTGCCCGGGACAGGGGCTTTCTTT
V gene: TRBV5-4; clone size: -; J gene: TRBJ1-3; D gene: -; CDR3 protein: CASSFQYGNTIYF; CDR3 DNA: TGTGCCAGCAGCTTCCAGTATGGAAACACCATATATTTT
V gene: TRBV2; clone size: -; J gene: TRBJ1-6; D gene: TRBD1; CDR3 protein: CASRKDRFNSPLHF; CDR3 DNA: TGTGCCAGCAGGAAGGACAGGTTTAATTCACCCCTCCACTTT
V gene: TRBV6-5; clone size: -; J gene: TRBJ1-1; D gene: -; CDR3 protein: CASRNDRNTEAFF; CDR3 DNA: TGTGCCAGCAGAAACGACAGGAACACTGAAGCTTTCTTT
V gene: TRBV5-6; clone size: -; J gene: TRBJ1-6; D gene: -; CDR3 protein: CASSFEGWNSPLHF; CDR3 DNA: TGTGCCAGCAGCTTTGAGGGATGGAATTCACCCCTCCACTTT
V gene: TRBV4-2; clone size: -; J gene: TRBJ2-5; D gene: TRBD2; CDR3 protein: CASSLRLSREGSKTQYF; CDR3 DNA: TGTGCCAGCAGCTTACGTCTCTCGCGGGAGGGCAGCAAGACCCAGTACTTC
V gene: TRBV18; clone size: -; J gene: TRBJ1-1; D gene: -; CDR3 protein: CASSPPRGRGIDTEAFF; CDR3 DNA: TGTGCCAGCTCACCACCCCGGGGCAGGGGTATTGACACTGAAGCTTTCTTT
V gene: TRBV7-2; clone size: -; J gene: TRBJ2-2; D gene: -; CDR3 protein: CASRISRLTGELFF; CDR3 DNA: TGTGCCAGCAGAATATCCCGTCTCACCGGGGAGCTGTTTTTT
V gene: TRBV21-1; clone size: -; J gene: TRBJ1-2; D gene: -; CDR3 protein: CASSKVKGPNYGYTF; CDR3 DNA: TGTGCCAGCAGCAAAGTTAAGGGGCCGAACTATGGCTACACCTTC
V gene: TRBV27; clone size: -; J gene: TRBJ1-2; D gene: -; CDR3 protein: CASSFNPPDRPYGYTF; CDR3 DNA: TGTGCCAGCAGTTTTAATCCTCCGGACAGACCTTATGGCTACACCTTC
V gene: TRBV7-8; clone size: -; J gene: TRBJ1-1; D gene: TRBD1; CDR3 protein: CASSSRDRVNTEAFF; CDR3 DNA: TGTGCCAGCAGCTCCCGGGACAGGGTGAACACTGAAGCTTTCTTT
V gene: TRBV15; clone size: -; J gene: TRBJ2-7; D gene: -; CDR3 protein: CATSRDLADSYEQYF; CDR3 DNA: TGTGCCACCAGCAGAGATTTGGCGGACTCCTACGAGCAGTACTTC
V gene: TRBV5-8; clone size: -; J gene: TRBJ2-1; D gene: -; CDR3 protein: CASSFSGGRENEQFF; CDR3 DNA: TGTGCCAGCAGCTTCTCGGGGGGCCGTGAGAATGAGCAGTTCTTC
V gene: TRBV2; clone size: -; J gene: TRBJ2-4; D gene: TRBD2; CDR3 protein: CASALSGLAGAERRNIQYF; CDR3 DNA: TGTGCCAGCGCGCTCTCGGGACTAGCGGGAGCAGAGCGCAGAAACATTCAGTACTTC
V gene: TRBV7-8; clone size: few; J gene: TRBJ2-1; D gene: -; CDR3 protein: CASSFFRANEQFF; CDR3 DNA: TGTGCCAGCAGCTTCTTCAGGGCCAATGAGCAGTTCTTC
V gene: TRBV19; clone size: -; J gene: TRBJ2-1; D gene: TRBD2; CDR3 protein: CASRGSGSNEQFF; CDR3 DNA: TGTGCCAGTAGAGGTAGCGGGAGTAATGAGCAGTTCTTC
V gene: TRBV28; clone size: -; J gene: TRBJ2-7; D gene: -; CDR3 protein: CASSRDRMPYEQYF; CDR3 DNA: TGTGCCAGCAGCCGAGACAGGATGCCCTACGAGCAGTACTTC
V gene: TRBV9; clone size: few; J gene: TRBJ1-2; D gene: TRBD1; CDR3 protein: CASGQGGDGYTF; CDR3 DNA: TGTGCCAGCGGACAGGGCGGCGATGGCTACACCTTC
V gene: TRBV6-1; clone size: -; J gene: TRBJ2-1; D gene: TRBD2; CDR3 protein: CASTDGLAGGNEQFF; CDR3 DNA: TGTGCCAGCACTGACGGACTAGCGGGGGGAAATGAGCAGTTCTTC
V gene: TRBV4-1; clone size: -; J gene: TRBJ1-5; D gene: TRBD1; CDR3 protein: CASSGRQGASNQPQHF; CDR3 DNA: TGCGCCAGCAGCGGGCGACAGGGCGCGAGCAATCAGCCCCAGCATTTT
V gene: TRBV29-1; clone size: -; J gene: TRBJ1-2; D gene: -; CDR3 protein: CSVEDVHHGYGYTF; CDR3 DNA: TGCAGCGTTGAAGATGTACACCATGGCTATGGCTACACCTTC
V gene: TRBV10-3; clone size: -; J gene: TRBJ1-2; D gene: TRBD1; CDR3 protein: CAIKRTGDQTNYGYTF; CDR3 DNA: TGTGCCATCAAACGGACAGGTGACCAAACTAACTATGGCTACACCTTC
V gene: TRBV19; clone size: -; J gene: TRBJ2-7; D gene: TRBD1; CDR3 protein: CATSDRGNIYEQYF; CDR3 DNA: TGTGCCACCTCGGACAGGGGGAATATCTACGAGCAGTACTTC
V gene: TRBV5-1; clone size: -; J gene: TRBJ2-7; D gene: -; CDR3 protein: CASSFDGATYEQYF; CDR3 DNA: TGCGCCAGCAGCTTCGATGGGGCCACCTACGAGCAGTACTTC
V gene: TRBV5-1; clone size: once; J gene: TRBJ2-5; D gene: TRBD2; CDR3 protein: CASRPGLAGAGGETQYF; CDR3 DNA: TGCGCCAGCAGACCCGGACTAGCGGGGGCCGGGGGGGAGACCCAGTACTTC
V gene: TRBV11-2; clone size: -; J gene: TRBJ2-1; D gene: TRBD1; CDR3 protein: CASSLEGGVYNEQFF; CDR3 DNA: TGTGCCAGCAGTCTCGAAGGGGGCGTCTACAATGAGCAGTTCTTC
V gene: TRBV6-1; clone size: -; J gene: TRBJ2-3; D gene: -; CDR3 protein: CASRRAGAQYF; CDR3 DNA: TGTGCCAGCAGGAGGGCCGGGGCGCAGTATTTT
V gene: TRBV4-1; clone size: -; J gene: TRBJ2-3; D gene: TRBD2; CDR3 protein: CASSQEPPGLEKDTQYF; CDR3 DNA: TGCGCCAGCAGCCAGGAGCCTCCGGGACTAGAGAAAGATACGCAGTATTTT
V gene: TRBV7-9; clone size: few; J gene: TRBJ2-7; D gene: TRBD1; CDR3 protein: CASSPGQGASYEQYF; CDR3 DNA: TGTGCCAGCAGCCCGGGGCAGGGGGCTTCGTACGAGCAGTACTTC